This T cell receptor (beta chain) emerged from a study of early stage breast cancer tumors. Across the study: Most of the 16 invasive tumors were ER+, PR+ and HER2-.

Sequenced by immunoSEQ multiplex PCR; TCRdb stores in-frame clones only, minus some. The sample holds some 30,000 clones, roughly four fifths seen once. The CDR3 sequence is 13 residues long. V shed 2 bases and J shed 0 bases, with 4 bases lying between them. The germline gives CDR1 KGHSH, CDR2 LQKENI. Study outcomes and limitations: Chain pairing and CD4, CD8 or FOXP3 expression were not captured.

Points on this clone: The antigen remains unidentified.

The material sequenced was breast tumor tissue. This receptor was identified in a person between 30 and 45 years old with breast cancer. The chain combines TRBV18 with TRBJ1-1; D unresolved. Written as DNA, the CDR3 is TGTGCCAGCTCACCAGGGATGAACACTGAAGCTTTCTTT. Its translation is CASSPGMNTEAFF.